The sequence of this TCR beta chain was determined in a study of radiotherapy plus CTLA-4 blockade in lung cancer (dated by TCRdb to 2016 to 2019). In the study overall: Among enrolled patients, roughly 18% had an objective response and 31% reached disease control.

What the work shows at the level of the full study, not this receptor alone: After treatment with radiotherapy and ipilimumab, TCR clones that originated in tumors expanded in peripheral blood. The strongest predictors of response, as reported, were early dynamic changes in blood T cell clones along with a rise in serum interferon-beta after radiation.

Comment on this clone: Its recognized antigen is unknown. No quality values exist for individual bases; no much larger clone is one base distant.

V and J are truncated by 3 bases and 4 bases respectively, leaving an intervening sequence of 13 bases. Taken from the germline V gene, the CDR1 and CDR2 loops are MDHEN and SYDVKM. The CDR3 runs 15 amino acids, cysteine and phenylalanine included. Only the CDR3 portion is preserved as DNA: 45 bases, with reading frame beginning at the first base. The study evaluated CTLA-4 blockade (ipilimumab) given together with focal radiation therapy in patients who had chemo-refractory metastatic non-small-cell lung cancer. The library was built by means of the immunoSEQ multiplex PCR assay. Here the immuneACCESS table is served through TCRdb, limited to in-frame sequences with V and J called. Missing clones are a known gap in these copies; in checked studies unresolved V genes cover under half, and the rest lacks a known reason. The sample profile shows about 62,000 clones; 76% of them were found once. The leading ten clones occupy 2.5% to 3.5% of the sample.

This TCR was sampled from a human donor with non-small cell lung cancer who had a complete response to radiotherapy plus ipilimumab. Rearrangement joined TRBV28 to TRBJ1-5; the best D guess is TRBD1, with 5 bases matching. This specimen consisted of peripheral blood, obtained from a patient treated with radiotherapy plus ipilimumab. The bases read TGTGCCAGCAGTTTTCAGGGTCGTGGTAATCAGCCCCAGCATTTT. This gives the protein CASSFQGRGNQPQHF.